This T cell receptor (beta chain) was recorded in a study of cytomegalovirus exposure and HLA in healthy donors. About the study: A data release that came early held tens of millions of unique TCRs from HLA-typed donors. Study-wide results and limits: Researchers counted around 170 TCR beta chains as cytomegalovirus-associated.

In the case of this clone: Antigen specificity is unknown.

This CDR3 has 12 amino acids. CDR1 is SGHAT and CDR2 is FQNNGV in the germline V gene. Trimming removed 3 bases at V and 6 bases at J, with 9 bases between. The PCR contained 60 Vbeta and 13 Jbeta primers. Repertoires were generated with immunoSEQ multiplex PCR, while TCRdb's copy carries only in-frame clones and drops some. The sample records 100,000 to 150,000 clones, over 9.5% being singletons. Sequenced sample: PBMCs. This receptor was taken from a woman between 18 and 29 years old in good health and CMV-seropositive. The rearrangement links TRBV11-2 to TRBJ2-7; D may be TRBD1 (5 bases). CDR3 amino acids: CASSFDSPEQYF. CDR3 nucleotides: TGTGCCAGCAGCTTTGACAGCCCCGAGCAGTACTTC.